These 12 T cell receptor beta chains share one sample of origin, sequenced in a study of T cells in women clearing cervical HPV infection. Data came from immunoSEQ multiplex PCR; TCRdb stores just in-frame clones and leaves some out. The sample shows about 32,000 clones, and 6.5% to 9% sits with its ten largest clones. The sequenced sample consisted of blood buffy coat. All receptors come from a woman between 18 and 70 years old with a cervical HPV16 infection that either progressed to CIN3+ or cleared (not recorded which).

Note on this clone: The DNA ends 3 residues before the CDR3 does, and the rest of the CDR3 is filled in from the germline J gene. This rearrangement joins TRBV20-1 to TRBJ2-7, with TRBD1 matching over 9 bases. The V and J ends lost 4 bases and 3 bases, in that order; junction bases with no gene match: 7. The CDR3 has 14 residues. The germline V gene encodes CDR1 DFQATT and CDR2 SNEGSKA (reference sequence). This CDR3 reads CSAIPRTGVYEQYF. Partial CDR3 DNA: TGCAGTGCTATCCCCCGGACAGGGGTCTACGAG.

Regarding this clone: The DNA ends 3 residues before the CDR3 does, and the rest of the CDR3 is filled in from the germline J gene. The chain employs TRBV20-1 and TRBJ2-7, with D unresolved. V was cut by 0 bases and J by 4 bases, with 10 bases left in between. The CDR3 is made up of 13 amino acids. Germline V gives CDR1 DFQATT, CDR2 SNEGSKA (reference sequence). The DNA read from the CDR3 is TGCAGTGCTAGAGATCTCGAACAATACGAG. Amino acids: CSARDLEQYE. The CDR3 in its entirety is CSARDLEQYEQYF.

Details on this clone: The read ends 3 residues before the CDR3 terminus; that terminus is restored from the germline J gene. V is TRBV2 and J is TRBJ1-5, with D tentatively TRBD1 (5 bases). The CDR3 is 12 amino acids. Per the germline V gene, CDR1 is SNHLY and CDR2 is FYNNEI. Trimming cost V 4 bases and J 7 bases, with 8 bases left between them. The sequenced part of the CDR3 DNA is TGTGCCAGCAGTGGGGGGGGACAGCCC. The encoded protein is CASSGGGQP. Given in full, the CDR3 is CASSGGGQPQHF.

As to this clone: Read coverage stops 3 residues before the CDR3 terminus; the germline J gene supplies the remainder. This chain links TRBV19 with TRBJ2-7; D is possibly TRBD2 (7 bases). V dropped 5 bases and J dropped 3 bases, with 14 bases sitting between them. This CDR3 region has 14 residues. Per germline, CDR1 LNHDA and CDR2 SQIVND (reference sequence). CDR3 in amino acids: CASSFPGEGYEQYF. The sequenced part of the CDR3 DNA is TGTGCCAGTAGTTTCCCAGGGGAGGGCTACGAG.

With regard to this clone: The sequenced fragment ends 3 residues before the CDR3 boundary, so the rest is inferred from the germline J gene. The rearrangement uses TRBV30 and TRBJ2-2, with a weak D call TRBD1 (6 bases). With 3 bases removed from V and 7 bases from J, the gap between germline ends came to 18 bases. Germline CDR1 and CDR2: GTSNPN and SVGIG (reference sequence). The CDR3 totals 15 residues. CDR3 amino acids: CAWRRLRGPGGELFF. The sequenced CDR3 bases are TGTGCCTGGAGGAGACTCAGGGGCCCGGGCGGGGAG.

Note on this clone: The read halts 3 residues ahead of the CDR3 end, with the missing end drawn from the germline J gene. J is TRBJ2-4 and V is TRBV6-2 or TRBV6-3; TRBD1 matches 8 bases. This CDR3 has 15 amino acids. Germline-derived CDR1 and CDR2 are MNHEY and SVGEGT. Unmatched junction bases numbered 6, after V lost 4 bases and J lost 4 bases. The covered CDR3 bases are TGTGCCAGCAGTTCAGGGGGCCTGGGTAAAAACATT. It codes for CASSSGGLGKNI. In full, the CDR3 reads CASSSGGLGKNIQYF.

In the case of this clone: The read stops 3 residues short of the end of the CDR3; the missing end is completed from the germline J gene. The chain recombines TRBV6-2 or TRBV6-3 with TRBJ1-2; D perhaps matches TRBD1 (5 bases). The CDR3 contains 17 residues. Germline-derived CDR1 and CDR2 are MNHEY and SVGEGT. The sequenced CDR3 bases are TGTGCCAGCAGTTACTCGCCTAGCGGGGGGATCTACAATGAC. This gives the protein CASSYSPSGGIYND. The CDR3 in full is CASSYSPSGGIYNDYTF.

A note on this clone: The sequenced fragment ends 3 residues before the CDR3 boundary, so the rest is inferred from the germline J gene. This chain uses TRBV19 with TRBJ2-1; weak D call: TRBD1 (5 bases). The ends were cut back, 8 bases at V and 2 bases at J, with 13 bases in the middle. This CDR3 spans 14 amino acids. In germline, CDR1 is LNHDA, CDR2 SQIVND (reference sequence). CDR3 DNA (partial): TGTGCCAGTGGGGCCAAACTCACCTACAATGAG. Translated, it gives CASGAKLTYNE. The entire CDR3 sequence reads CASGAKLTYNEQFF.

As regards this clone: The CDR3 goes on 3 residues after the read ends, and that part is filled in from the germline J gene. The V gene is TRBV20-1, the J gene TRBJ1-3; possible D gene TRBD1, 6 bases. This CDR3 region has 15 residues. CDR1 and CDR2 from the germline V gene are DFQATT and SNEGSKA (reference sequence). V dropped 0 bases and J dropped 2 bases, with 11 bases sitting between them. This chain's CDR3 is CSARELQGTGNTIYF. Partial CDR3 DNA: TGCAGTGCTAGAGAGCTGCAGGGGACTGGAAACACC.

Regarding this clone: The read terminates 3 residues before the CDR3 end, so the remaining end is supplied by the germline J gene. V and J are TRBV18 and TRBJ1-6; D might be TRBD1 (5 bases). The CDR3 totals 13 residues. Germline CDR1 reads KGHSH; CDR2 reads LQKENI. V dropped 8 bases and J dropped 6 bases, with 11 bases sitting between them. The covered CDR3 bases are TGTGCCAGCCGTACAGGAATTAATTCACCC. Protein sequence: CASRTGINSP. The complete CDR3 reads CASRTGINSPLHF.

With regard to this clone: The junction shows a germline mismatch at one end, possibly a read error. The read terminates 3 residues ahead of where the CDR3 ends, so the germline J gene completes it. V is TRBV4-2 and J is TRBJ1-6; D call uncertain. The V gene's germline CDR1 is LGHNA and CDR2 YNFKEQ. This CDR3 is 15 amino acids long. The CDR3 sequence is CASSQDHSNNSPLHF. CDR3 bases read: TGCGCCAGCAGCCAAGATCACAGCAATAATTCACCC.

Note on this clone: The read ends 3 residues before the CDR3 terminus; that terminus is restored from the germline J gene. V and J are TRBV7-2 and TRBJ1-5; no firm D call. Germline V gene data show CDR1 as SGHTA and CDR2 as FQGNSA. Trimming took 7 bases from V and 1 from J, leaving 8 bases between them. CDR3 size: 13 residues. The DNA read from the CDR3 is TGTGCCAGCACTCGCGAGAGCAATCAGCCC. Translated: CASTRESNQP. In full, the CDR3 is CASTRESNQPQHF.